One and the same sample provided the 6 T cell receptor beta chains below, sequenced in a study of T-cell reconstitution after alpha-beta-depleted transplantation in children. TCRbeta library preparation incorporated unique molecular identifiers. TCRdb independently ran MiXCR on the PCR reads; one entry per CDR3 protein. Of fewer than 700,000 distinct CDR3 sequences in the sample, approximately 22% were seen once. Source: PBMCs, mostly from graft donor cells, taken 360 days after TCRalphabeta/CD19-depleted stem cell transplant. The origin of the receptors is a boy under two years old who had a stem cell transplant for acute myeloid leukemia, so the T cells may come from the graft donor.

This chain uses TRBV7-9 with TRBJ2-7; 7 bases map to TRBD2. Germline values: CDR1 SEHNR, CDR2 FQNEAQ (reference sequence). There are 13 residues in the CDR3. With 3 bases clipped from V and 5 bases from J, the junction kept 4 bases outside the gene matches. CDR3 sequence reads: CASSFTAGDEQYV. DNA of the CDR3: TGTGCCAGCAGCTTCACGGCGGGGGACGAGCAGTACGTC.

This clonotype was counted a few times. V and J are TRBV7-9 and TRBJ2-7, with 11 bases that match TRBD2. The CDR3 runs to 15 residues. CDR1 SEHNR and CDR2 FQNEAQ come from the germline V gene (reference sequence). V lost 3 bases to trimming and J lost 3 bases; unmatched junction nucleotides: 4. CDR3 region: CASSFRLAGNYEQYF. For the CDR3, the DNA is TGTGCCAGCAGCTTCAGACTAGCGGGAAACTACGAGCAGTACTTC. Supplemented by reference TRBV7-9 and TRBJ2-7, the full variable domain reads DTGVSQNPRHKITKRGQNVTFRCDPISEHNRLYWYRQTLGQGPEFLTYFQNEAQLEKSRLLSDRFSAERPKGSFSTLEIQRTEQGDSAMYLCASSFRLAGNYEQYFGPGTRLTVT.

The chain has TRBV12-3 or TRBV12-4 and TRBJ2-1; possible D gene TRBD2, 5 bases. Between the trimmed V and J ends, which lost 3 bases and 7 bases, there was a span of 10 bases. This CDR3 region has 13 residues. CDR3 DNA: TGTGCCAGCAGTTTTTTCGGGGTGAATGAGCAGTTCTTC. Amino acid sequence: CASSFFGVNEQFF.

This chain uses TRBV9 with TRBJ2-1; D is undetermined. V was cut by 0 bases and J by 7 bases, with 17 bases left in between. This CDR3 is 16 amino acids long. Germline assignment: CDR1 SGDLS and CDR2 YYNGEE. CDR3 nucleotide sequence: TGTGCCAGCAGCGTAGGGAGAGGAGCCCCCGAAAATGAGCAGTTCTTC. Its translation is CASSVGRGAPENEQFF. Filled out from reference TRBV9 and TRBJ2-1, the complete variable domain reads DSGVTQTPKHLITATGQRVTLRCSPRSGDLSVYWYQQSLDQGLQFLIQYYNGEERAKGNILERFSAQQFPDLHSELNLSSLELGDSALYFCASSVGRGAPENEQFFGPGTRLTVL.

J is TRBJ1-4 and V is TRBV10-3; 7 positions agree with TRBD1. V lost 3 bases to trimming and J lost 7 bases; unmatched junction nucleotides: 8. This CDR3 is built from 15 residues. From germline, CDR1 is ENHRY and CDR2 SYGVKD. The CDR3 DNA follows: TGTGCCATCAGTGAAGAGGGGGCAGATGGTGAAAAACTGTTTTTT. Encoded protein: CAISEEGADGEKLFF.

The chain links TRBV29-1 to TRBJ2-5; 8 nucleotides align to TRBD2. The junction had 12 bases not matched to a gene; V was cut back by 7 bases and J by 5 bases. Germline assignment: CDR1 SQVTM and CDR2 ANQGSEA. The CDR3 runs to 14 residues. Here the CDR3 reads CSAGGGAVRETQYF. The CDR3 nucleotides are TGCAGCGCCGGGGGGGGCGCGGTTAGGGAGACCCAGTACTTC.